A selection of T cell receptor beta chains follows, all from one sample in a study of T cells in Graves' hyperthyroidism and ophthalmopathy. TCRdb used MiXCR to reprocess the multiplex PCR reads, holding one entry per CDR3 protein. The sample includes 550,000 to 600,000 distinct CDR3 sequences, under 60% of them seen just once. Sequenced sample: peripheral blood or thyroid tissue (not recorded which). All receptors come from an adult woman with Graves' disease, either hyperthyroidism or ophthalmopathy (not recorded which). Both conserved end residues are part of each CDR3. D genes are given only for firm matches. The size field is filled for only some rows; it gives once, few, many or a size class.

J | size | D | V | DNA | CDR3
TRBJ1-5 | many | TRBD1 | TRBV6-2/TRBV6-3 | TGTGCCAGCAGTCCAACGCGCAGGGGGCCTGATCAGCCCCAGCATTTT | CASSPTRRGPDQPQHF
TRBJ1-1 | . | . | TRBV7-2 | TGTGCCAGCAGCCGGGTACCTGGAAACACTGAAGCTTTCTTT | CASSRVPGNTEAFF
TRBJ2-7 | many | TRBD1 | TRBV7-9 | TGTGCCAGCATACTCGTGGACGGGAACAGGGGGGCCTACGAGCAGTACTTC | CASILVDGNRGAYEQYF
TRBJ2-1 | . | . | TRBV10-2 | TGCGCCAGCAGTGAAGTCGGGAACGAGCAGTTCTTC | CASSEVGNEQFF
TRBJ2-7 | . | TRBD2 | TRBV15 | TGTGCCACCAGCAGAACGCCGGGACTAGCGGGAGGTGACTACGAGCAGTACTTC | CATSRTPGLAGGDYEQYF
TRBJ2-1 | . | . | TRBV20-1 | TGCAGTGGCCTTGGCGGGGGCACGTACAATGAGCAGTTCTTC | CSGLGGGTYNEQFF
TRBJ2-2 | . | . | TRBV29-1 | TGCAGCGTTGAAGGGGAATGGGACACCGGGGAGCTGTTTTTT | CSVEGEWDTGELFF
TRBJ2-5 | . | TRBD2 | TRBV20-1 | TGCAGTGCCCCCCCGACTAGCGGGAGGTTTGGAACCCAGTACTTC | CSAPPTSGRFGTQYF
TRBJ1-1 | many | . | TRBV15 | TGTGCCACCAGCAGAGAAGGGGCTGATGAAGCTTTCTTT | CATSREGADEAFF
TRBJ1-1 | many | . | TRBV7-3 | TGTGCCAGCAGCTCCGTAAGGAACACTGAAGCTTTCTTT | CASSSVRNTEAFF
TRBJ1-2 | many | . | TRBV12-3/TRBV12-4 | TGTGCCAGCAGTCCGACAGACGGTGGCTACACCTTC | CASSPTDGGYTF
TRBJ1-1 | once | . | TRBV5-1 | TGCGCCAGCAGCCCCCGACAAGGTTCCGGAACTGAAGCTTTCTTT | CASSPRQGSGTEAFF
TRBJ1-5 | few | . | TRBV12-3/TRBV12-4 | TGTGCCAGCTCCCACGCGGGGAATCAGCCCCAGCATTTT | CASSHAGNQPQHF
TRBJ1-5 | many | . | TRBV4-1 | TGCGCCAGCAGCCAAGATCCGAATTCGGGTCAGCCCCAGCATTTT | CASSQDPNSGQPQHF
TRBJ1-1 | many | TRBD1 | TRBV5-4 | TGTGCCAGCAAGGGGGCAGCGCATGTGAACACTGAAGCTTTCTTT | CASKGAAHVNTEAFF
TRBJ1-4 | . | . | TRBV5-1 | TGCGCCAGCAGCTTCCAACCAACTAATGAAAAACTGTTTTTT | CASSFQPTNEKLFF
TRBJ1-2 | many | . | TRBV20-1 | TGCAGTGCTAGCTTTTCTGTAGTGAGACGTAACTATGGCTACACCTTC | CSASFSVVRRNYGYTF
TRBJ2-6 | . | . | TRBV19 | TGTGCCAGTACCCCTGACGGGCGCGTCCTGACTTTC | CASTPDGRVLTF
TRBJ1-4 | . | TRBD1 | TRBV19 | TGTGCCAGTAGTTCCCGGGACAGGGGACCTGAAAAACTGTTTTTT | CASSSRDRGPEKLFF
TRBJ1-3 | . | . | TRBV7-3 | TGTGCCAGCAGTACCCGGGCCGGCCCTGGAAACACCATATATTTT | CASSTRAGPGNTIYF
TRBJ2-6 | . | TRBD2 | TRBV2 | TGTGCCAGCAGCGACAGCGGGACCGCTGGGGCCAACGTCCTGACTTTC | CASSDSGTAGANVLTF
TRBJ2-2 | . | . | TRBV24-1 | TGTGCCACCAGTGAGCAGGTGGTGGTAGAAAACACCGGGGAGCTGTTTTTT | CATSEQVVVENTGELFF
TRBJ2-7 | few | . | TRBV7-2 | TGCGCCAGCAGCCACATGTTAGTCCGAGAGGAGCAGTACTTC | CASSHMLVREEQYF
TRBJ2-2 | many | . | TRBV5-1 | TGCGCCAGCAGCCAAGCGGAAGCCGGGGAGCTGTTTTTT | CASSQAEAGELFF
TRBJ1-5 | many | . | TRBV4-1 | TGCGCCAGCAGCCAAGGGACAGAGAATCAGCCCCAGCATTTT | CASSQGTENQPQHF
TRBJ2-7 | . | . | TRBV10-2 | TGCGCCAGCAGTGGAGGCAGGGCTAGTCCTCATCGCGAGCAGTACTTC | CASSGGRASPHREQYF
TRBJ2-5 | . | . | TRBV29-1 | TGCAGCGTCCCCATAGGGGTCGGCGAGACCCAGTACTTC | CSVPIGVGETQYF
TRBJ2-7 | many | TRBD2 | TRBV20-1 | TGCAGTGCTAGAGATCGGAGACTAGCGGGTTACGAGCAGTACTTC | CSARDRRLAGYEQYF
TRBJ2-7 | . | TRBD2 | TRBV7-9 | TGTGCCAGCAGCTTAGCGACTAGCAACGAGCAGTACTTC | CASSLATSNEQYF
TRBJ2-2 | many | TRBD1 | TRBV10-3 | TGTGCCATGTCAGGGGGCTCGGGGGAGCTGTTTTTT | CAMSGGSGELFF
TRBJ2-2 | . | TRBD2 | TRBV2 | TGTGCCAGCAGTACTCCAGGGCTAGCGGGCGACACCGGGGAGCTGTTTTTT | CASSTPGLAGDTGELFF
TRBJ2-5 | . | TRBD1 | TRBV20-1 | TGCAGTGCCGGACAGGGAGGCCAAGAGACCCAGTACTTC | CSAGQGGQETQYF
TRBJ2-7 | few | TRBD2 | TRBV5-4 | TGTGCCAGCAGCCAAAGTCTTAGCGGGAAAAAATACGAGCAGTACTTC | CASSQSLSGKKYEQYF
TRBJ1-5 | many | . | TRBV2 | TGTGCCAGCGCAGGTCAGTTATGGAATCAGCCCCAGCATTTT | CASAGQLWNQPQHF
TRBJ2-7 | many | . | TRBV29-1 | TGCAGCGTTGAACTTGCAGGGGAAACCTCCTACGAGCAGTACTTC | CSVELAGETSYEQYF
TRBJ2-2 | . | . | TRBV25-1 | TGTGCCAGCAGTGCTAGAGTCCAGGGGACCGGGGAGCTGTTTTTT | CASSARVQGTGELFF
TRBJ1-2 | . | TRBD1 | TRBV19 | TGTGCCAGTTATGTAGGGGGCGGCTATGGCTACACCTTC | CASYVGGGYGYTF
TRBJ1-1 | few | . | TRBV27 | TGTGCCAGCAGTTTGGGGCACCAGAACACTGAAGCTTTCTTT | CASSLGHQNTEAFF
TRBJ1-1 | many | . | TRBV29-1 | TGCAGTGCGGGACGGGGATTGAACACTGAAGCTTTCTTT | CSAGRGLNTEAFF
TRBJ1-6 | . | . | TRBV5-1 | TGCGCCAGCAGCTTGGCGGGGACACTTTCACCCCTCCACTTT | CASSLAGTLSPLHF
TRBJ2-2 | . | . | TRBV29-1 | TGCAGCGTTGTGGCCGTGAACACCGGGGAGCTGTTTTTT | CSVVAVNTGELFF
TRBJ1-4 | . | . | TRBV7-9 | TGTGCCAGCAGCATGAAACAGGGCGGAGAAAAACTGTTTTTT | CASSMKQGGEKLFF
TRBJ2-7 | . | . | TRBV20-1 | TGCAGTGCTAGAGGCCGGGCGGGCGAGCAGTACTTC | CSARGRAGEQYF
TRBJ1-5 | . | . | TRBV7-4 | TGTGCCAGCAGCTTATCTGCCGATAAGGGCGAGACCCAGCATTTT | CASSLSADKGETQHF
TRBJ1-5 | . | . | TRBV12-5 | TGTGCCAGCGGGCTCAGGGAGGGCAATCAGCCCCAGCATTTT | CASGLREGNQPQHF
TRBJ1-2 | few | TRBD1 | TRBV7-2 | TGTGCCAGCAGCTCGTACACAGGGGCGGCGGCCTTC | CASSSYTGAAAF